There are a few counts of the clone carrying this T cell receptor (beta chain). Its matching antigen is unknown. This CDR3 has 13 amino acids. Losses at the gene ends were 5 bases for V and 3 bases for J; bases not matched to a gene: 3. The V gene's germline CDR1 is GTSNPN and CDR2 SVGIG (reference sequence). Generated by immunoSEQ multiplex PCR, the TCRdb table keeps only in-frame clones and is missing some. The sample yields 2.3 million or so clones, 93% seen once. These data originate in a study of shared clonotypes between healthy human individuals. Study-wide findings and caveats: Compared with memory subsets, naive subsets generally had larger estimated richness.

The chain uses TRBV30 and TRBJ1-5, with 8 bases that match TRBD1. The receptor's source is a man younger than 30 in good health. Some clones in this sample may be carry-over from other donors' samples. The specimen sequenced was naive CD4+ T cells from PBMCs. The subset was: CD45RA+ positively selected. CDR3 in amino acids: CAWGQGYNQPQHF. CDR3 nucleotides: TGTGCCTGGGGACAGGGATACAATCAGCCCCAGCATTTT. Full variable domain (rest looked up from reference TRBV30 and TRBJ1-5): SQTIHQWPATLVQPVGSPLSLECTVEGTSNPNLYWYRQAAGRGLQLLFYSVGIGQISSEVPQNLSASRPQDRQFILSSKKLLLSDSGFYLCAWGQGYNQPQHFGDGTRLSIL.